In this sample, the clone carrying this T cell receptor beta chain turned up many times. No antigen is known for it. The CDR3 loop spans 17 amino acids. The germline V gene encodes CDR1 SGHTA and CDR2 FQGTGA. V lost 5 bases and J 1 base, leaving 19 bases between the germline ends. RNA transcripts yielded amplified TCR beta CDR3 regions. With the HTBI primer set, the TCR CDR3 went through a first round of RT-PCR. TCRdb re-called the multiplex PCR reads with MiXCR, one entry per CDR3 protein. The sample records a few hundred thousand distinct CDR3 sequences, 15% to 18% being singletons. The record originates from a study of T cells in Graves' hyperthyroidism and ophthalmopathy. Overall study findings and caveats: The authors' 13 V-J model separated ophthalmopathy from stable hyperthyroidism.

The V gene is TRBV7-3, the J gene TRBJ2-3; perhaps TRBD2 as D (6 bases). The sample consisted of blood. This TCR came from a woman aged 25 to 45 with Graves' hyperthyroidism. The CDR3 reads CASSPTSGTQGTDTQYF. The CDR3 nucleotides read TGTGCCAGCAGCCCGACCTCCGGGACTCAGGGCACAGATACGCAGTATTTT.